This T cell receptor beta chain was recovered during a study of shared clonotypes between healthy human individuals. Assay: immunoSEQ multiplex PCR; the TCRdb copy retains only in-frame clones and omits some. The table records roughly 300,000 clones, about nine tenths of them present only once. Study-level results: Compared with clonotypes that all four donors shared, non-shared clonotypes had lower generation probabilities. Even with large depth, rarefaction showed that sorted-subset sequencing was incomplete. Sharing across four donors was highest in naive CD4 (approximately 5%) and lowest in memory CD8 (around 0.4%).

A word on this clone: Its antigen is not known.

Sequencing input: memory CD8+ T cells sorted from blood. The subset is: CD45RO+ cells pooled with CCR7-negative TemRA cells. This TCR came from a young man in good health.

This CDR3 reads CASSLGFAGGNIQYF. CDR3 in DNA: TGTGCCAGCAGCTTAGGTTTTGCAGGGGGAAACATTCAGTACTTC. The chain couples TRBV11-2 to TRBJ2-4; 7 bases fit TRBD1. This CDR3 contains 15 residues. V was clipped by 1 base and J by 6 bases; unmatched bases: 6. Germline loops: CDR1 SGHAT, CDR2 FQNNGV. Complete variable domain (other parts from reference TRBV11-2 and TRBJ2-4): EAGVAQSPRYKIIEKRQSVAFWCNPISGHATLYWYQQILGQGPKLLIQFQNNGVVDDSQLPKDRFSAERLKGVDSTLKIQPAKLEDSAVYLCASSLGFAGGNIQYFGAGTRLSVL.